The clone carrying this TCR beta chain came up many times. Its antigen is unidentified. RNA served as the template for amplifying TCR beta CDR3 regions. The authors performed first-round RT-PCR with HTBI primers and then a second-round multiplex PCR. TCRdb re-called the multiplex PCR reads through MiXCR, storing one row per CDR3 protein. The repertoire consists of around 670,000 distinct CDR3 sequences, with around 40% occurring once and the leading ten covering 44%. The entry originates in a study of Graves' ophthalmopathy and Graves' hyperthyroidism. General study points: Discrimination between ophthalmopathy and stable hyperthyroidism by a 13-signature model showed 87.88% sensitivity and 70% to 84% specificity.

This CDR3 contains 15 residues. In germline, CDR1 is KGHDR, CDR2 SFDVKD. The V and J ends lost 9 bases and 2 bases respectively, with 19 bases between them. This rearrangement joins TRBV24-1 to TRBJ2-7; D ambiguous. Material: peripheral blood. This sequence originates from an adult man with Graves' ophthalmopathy. The CDR3 loop reads CATGDGWPFTYEQYF. CDR3 coding DNA: TGTGCCACCGGAGACGGGTGGCCCTTTACCTACGAGCAGTACTTC.